This TCR beta chain was captured in a study of cytomegalovirus exposure and HLA in healthy donors. Findings and caveats of the study: Prior analysis indicated that the majority of TCR beta V segments exhibited productivity approximately 90% or approximately 30% of the time. A few chains linked to CMV were shown in vitro to be specific for CMV antigens.

With 60 Vbeta and 13 Jbeta primers, the PCR was carried out. This table comes from immunoSEQ multiplex PCR, and its TCRdb copy is limited to in-frame clones, with some not included. The sample gives 95,000 to 110,000 clones, over 60% of which show up once; 4.2% is in the top ten. Details on this clone: The antigen remains unidentified.

The sequence came from a male donor in good health and CMV-seronegative. Specimen: PBMCs.

In nucleotides, the CDR3 is TGTGCCAGCAGCGTTGACGGGAGCACAGATACGCAGTATTTT. Translated, it gives CASSVDGSTDTQYF. This chain uses TRBV5-4 with TRBJ2-3; no firm D call. There are 14 residues in the CDR3. From germline, CDR1 is SGHNT and CDR2 YYREEE (reference sequence). Deletions cut 4 bases from V and 0 bases from J, with 9 bases between.